Listed below are T cell receptor beta chains from one sample, sequenced in a study of spatial heterogeneity in lung cancer. TCRdb reprocessed the 5' RACE reads via MiXCR and lists one record per CDR3 protein. The data contain tens of thousands of distinct CDR3 sequences, around 5.3% of them seen just once; the ten biggest clones take up less than 35%. The source was PBMCs, collected at surgery. The receptors originated from a male donor with early-stage non-small cell lung cancer. Each CDR3 is given with its conserved first and last residue. A D gene is named only where the DNA matches it firmly. Size tells how often a clone was seen (once, few, many) or the class of an expanded clone, and some rows leave it out.

>TRBJ1-2|NA|NA|TRBV7-2
CASSLDQGTGGYTF
TGTGCCAGCAGCTTAGATCAGGGGACTGGTGGCTACACCTTC
>TRBJ1-6|NA|few|TRBV7-2
CASSSTGGTTAPLHF
TGTGCCAGCAGCTCCACCGGGGGGACTACCGCACCCCTCCACTTT
>TRBJ2-1|NA|NA|TRBV18
CASSPIKGVEQFF
TGTGCCAGCTCACCAATAAAGGGTGTTGAGCAGTTCTTC
>TRBJ1-6|TRBD1|many|TRBV7-9
CASNTGGLNSPLHF
TGTGCCAGCAATACAGGGGGACTTAATTCACCCCTCCACTTT
>TRBJ2-5|TRBD1|many|TRBV10-3
CAIKGTEETQYF
TGTGCCATCAAGGGGACAGAAGAGACCCAGTACTTC
>TRBJ2-3|NA|many|TRBV12-3/TRBV12-4
CASSRPGGTDTQYF
TGTGCCAGCAGTCGGCCAGGGGGCACAGATACGCAGTATTTT
>TRBJ1-3|NA|few|TRBV28
CASTEGNTIYF
TGTGCCAGCACCGAAGGAAACACCATATATTTT
>TRBJ1-6|NA|many|TRBV30
CAWSGGPNSPLHF
TGTGCCTGGAGCGGGGGCCCAAATTCACCCCTCCACTTT
>TRBJ2-3|TRBD2|many|TRBV5-4
CASSFDGGAYSTDTQYF
TGTGCCAGCAGCTTTGACGGGGGGGCCTATAGCACAGATACGCAGTATTTT
>TRBJ2-3|NA|few|TRBV7-7
CASSFGSGGDTQYF
TGTGCCAGCAGCTTCGGTAGCGGCGGGGATACGCAGTATTTT
>TRBJ2-7|NA|many|TRBV11-1
CASSSSGNSREQYF
TGTGCCAGCAGCTCATCCGGGAATTCTCGCGAGCAGTACTTC
>TRBJ2-7|TRBD1|medium-sized|TRBV28
CASSFGTAYSYEQYF
TGTGCCAGCAGTTTTGGGACAGCCTACTCCTACGAGCAGTACTTC
>TRBJ1-1|NA|many|TRBV27
CATRSGGNTEAFF
TGTGCCACCCGGTCAGGAGGTAACACTGAAGCTTTCTTT
>TRBJ2-3|TRBD2|NA|TRBV7-8
CASSSSGGRTDSQYF
TGTGCCAGCAGCTCTAGCGGGGGACGCACAGATTCGCAGTATTTT
>TRBJ2-1|TRBD2|many|TRBV6-2/TRBV6-3
CASQTSGRIGEQFF
TGTGCCAGTCAGACTAGCGGGAGAATAGGTGAGCAGTTCTTC
>TRBJ2-3|TRBD2|many|TRBV20-1
CSASGTSGRTDTQYF
TGCAGTGCTAGCGGGACTAGCGGACGCACAGATACGCAGTATTTT
>TRBJ1-1|NA|few|TRBV6-2/TRBV6-3
CASRTPPEAFF
TGTGCCAGCAGAACCCCTCCTGAAGCTTTCTTT
>TRBJ2-6|TRBD2|many|TRBV28
CASSSSGAPSGANVLTF
TGTGCCAGCAGTTCCAGCGGGGCACCATCTGGGGCCAACGTCCTGACTTTC
>TRBJ2-3|NA|many|TRBV10-3
CAISESEGTDTQYF
TGTGCCATCAGTGAGTCCGAGGGCACAGATACGCAGTATTTT
>TRBJ2-7|NA|many|TRBV5-6
CASSLPQRATYEQYF
TGTGCCAGCAGCTTGCCACAGAGGGCGACCTACGAGCAGTACTTC